The entry that follows covers one T cell receptor beta chain sequence. The target antigen is unknown. This sample is part of a study of human T cells and chemical hapten exposure. Overall study context: Variability of per-sample TCR yields stemmed mainly from small differences in pooled library volume. Points from the study as a whole: The presence of alopecia in the donors means their immune response may differ from healthy people's.

Germline loops: CDR1 MDHEN, CDR2 SYDVKM. Trimming removed 1 base from V and 2 bases from J; junction bases left unmatched: 1. The CDR3 loop spans 15 amino acids. The time point is: pre-sensitization, week 0. Treatment defined: therapeutic diphenylcyclopropenone sensitization with weekly scalp DPC. TCRdb independently ran MiXCR on the RACE reads; one entry per CDR3 protein. The data contain more than 150,000 distinct CDR3 sequences, more than 25% of them seen just once; the ten biggest clones take up just under 3%. This chain uses TRBV28 with TRBJ2-1; 8 bases align to TRBD2. The sample in question was whole blood, obtained in connection with sensitization to the hapten diphenylcyclopropenone (DPC). This TCR was sampled from a woman aged 25-40 years with alopecia areata. Some clones in this sample may be carry-over from other donors' samples. CDR3 region: CASSLSLAAYNEQFF. CDR3 nucleotides: TGTGCCAGCAGTTTATCACTAGCGGCCTACAATGAGCAGTTCTTC.